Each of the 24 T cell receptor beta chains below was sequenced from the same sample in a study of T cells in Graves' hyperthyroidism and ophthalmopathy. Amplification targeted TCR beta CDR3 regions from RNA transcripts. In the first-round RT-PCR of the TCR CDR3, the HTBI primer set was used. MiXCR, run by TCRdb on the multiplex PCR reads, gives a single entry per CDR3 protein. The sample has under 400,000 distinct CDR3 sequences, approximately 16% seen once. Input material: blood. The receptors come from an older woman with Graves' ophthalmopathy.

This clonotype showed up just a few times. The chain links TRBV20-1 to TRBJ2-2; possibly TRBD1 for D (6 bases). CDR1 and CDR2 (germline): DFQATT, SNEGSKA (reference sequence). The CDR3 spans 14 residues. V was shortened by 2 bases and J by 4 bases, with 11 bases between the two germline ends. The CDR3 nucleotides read TGCAGTGCTAGAAACCCCAGGGGCACCGGGGAGCTGTTTTTT. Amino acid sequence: CSARNPRGTGELFF.

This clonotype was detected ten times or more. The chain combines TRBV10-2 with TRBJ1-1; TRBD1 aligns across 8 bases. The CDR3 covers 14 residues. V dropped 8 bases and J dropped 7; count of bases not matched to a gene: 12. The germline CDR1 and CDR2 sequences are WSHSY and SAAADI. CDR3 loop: CASGAGGRRGEAFF. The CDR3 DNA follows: TGCGCCAGCGGCGCAGGGGGCAGGCGGGGTGAAGCTTTCTTT.

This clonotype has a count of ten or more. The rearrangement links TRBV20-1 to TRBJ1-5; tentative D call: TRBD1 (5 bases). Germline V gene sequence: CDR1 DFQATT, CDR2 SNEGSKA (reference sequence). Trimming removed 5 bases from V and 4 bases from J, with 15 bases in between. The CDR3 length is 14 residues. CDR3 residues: CSASTPQGNQPQHF. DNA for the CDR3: TGCAGTGCTTCGACACCTCAGGGAAATCAGCCCCAGCATTTT.

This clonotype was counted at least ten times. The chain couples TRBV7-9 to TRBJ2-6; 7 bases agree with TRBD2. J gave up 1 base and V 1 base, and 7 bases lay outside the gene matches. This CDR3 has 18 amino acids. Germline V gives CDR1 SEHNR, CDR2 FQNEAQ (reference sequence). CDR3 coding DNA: TGTGCCAGCAGCTTAGTGGCGGGAGTGGGATCTGGGGCCAACGTCCTGACTTTC. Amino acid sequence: CASSLVAGVGSGANVLTF.

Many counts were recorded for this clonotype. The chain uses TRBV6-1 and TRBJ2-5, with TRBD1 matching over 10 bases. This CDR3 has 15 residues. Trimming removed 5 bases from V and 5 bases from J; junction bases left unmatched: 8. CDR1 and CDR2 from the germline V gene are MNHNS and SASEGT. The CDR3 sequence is CASSPRDRGGETQYF. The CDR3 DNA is TGTGCCAGCAGTCCCCGGGACAGGGGAGGGGAGACCCAGTACTTC.

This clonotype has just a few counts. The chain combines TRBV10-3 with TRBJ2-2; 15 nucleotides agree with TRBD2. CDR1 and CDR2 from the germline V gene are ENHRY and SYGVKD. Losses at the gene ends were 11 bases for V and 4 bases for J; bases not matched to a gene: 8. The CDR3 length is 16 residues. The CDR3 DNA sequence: TGTGCCGTACTCGGACTAGCGGGAGGGAGCACCGGGGAGCTGTTTTTT. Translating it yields CAVLGLAGGSTGELFF.

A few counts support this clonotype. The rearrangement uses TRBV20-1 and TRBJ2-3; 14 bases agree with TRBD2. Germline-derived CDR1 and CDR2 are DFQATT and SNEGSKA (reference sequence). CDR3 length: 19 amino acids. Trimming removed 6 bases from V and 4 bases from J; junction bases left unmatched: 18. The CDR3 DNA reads TGCAGTGCCTATTCCGGGACTAGCGGGAGAAGCCATCACGCAGATACGCAGTATTTT. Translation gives CSAYSGTSGRSHHADTQYF.

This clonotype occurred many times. CDR3 residues: CASRGPHSGRDTYEQYF. CDR3 DNA: TGTGCCAGCAGGGGACCTCATAGCGGGAGAGATACTTACGAGCAGTACTTC. The chain joins TRBV27 to TRBJ2-7, with 9 bases that match TRBD2. The V and J ends lost 6 bases and 4 bases, in that order; junction bases with no gene match: 16. This CDR3 is 17 amino acids long. Looked up from germline, CDR1 is MNHEY and CDR2 is SMNVEV (reference sequence).

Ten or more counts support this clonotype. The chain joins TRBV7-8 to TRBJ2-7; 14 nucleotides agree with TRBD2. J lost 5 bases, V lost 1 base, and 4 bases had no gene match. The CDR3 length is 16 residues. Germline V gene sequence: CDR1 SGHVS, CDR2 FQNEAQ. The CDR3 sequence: CASSLGLAGGQHEQYF. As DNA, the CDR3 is TGTGCCAGCAGCTTAGGACTAGCGGGAGGGCAACACGAGCAGTACTTC.

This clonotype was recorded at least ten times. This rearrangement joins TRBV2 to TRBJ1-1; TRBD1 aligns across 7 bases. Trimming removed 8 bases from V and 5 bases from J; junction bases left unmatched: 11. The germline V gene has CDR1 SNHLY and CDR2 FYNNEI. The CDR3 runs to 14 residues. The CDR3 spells CASSWEGGRTEAFF. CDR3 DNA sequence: TGTGCCAGCTCCTGGGAAGGGGGCCGGACTGAAGCTTTCTTT.

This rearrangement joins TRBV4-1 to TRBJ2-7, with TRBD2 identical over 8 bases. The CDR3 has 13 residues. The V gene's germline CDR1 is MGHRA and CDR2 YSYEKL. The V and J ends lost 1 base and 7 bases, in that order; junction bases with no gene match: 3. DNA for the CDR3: TGCGCCAGCAGCCAAGCGGGGGGGCGGGAGCAGTACTTC. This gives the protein CASSQAGGREQYF.

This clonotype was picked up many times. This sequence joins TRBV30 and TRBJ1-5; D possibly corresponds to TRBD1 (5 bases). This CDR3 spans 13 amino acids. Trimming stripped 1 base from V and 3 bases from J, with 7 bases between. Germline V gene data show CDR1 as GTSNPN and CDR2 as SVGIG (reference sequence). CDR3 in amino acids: CAWSGQTNQPQHF. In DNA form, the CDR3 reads TGTGCCTGGAGTGGACAGACCAATCAGCCCCAGCATTTT.

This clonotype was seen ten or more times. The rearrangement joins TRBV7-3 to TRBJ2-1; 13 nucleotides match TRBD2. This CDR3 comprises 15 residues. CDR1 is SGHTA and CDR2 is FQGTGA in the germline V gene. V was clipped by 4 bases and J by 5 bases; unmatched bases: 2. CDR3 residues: CASSSGLAGNNEQFF. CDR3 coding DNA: TGTGCCAGCAGCTCGGGACTAGCGGGAAACAATGAGCAGTTCTTC. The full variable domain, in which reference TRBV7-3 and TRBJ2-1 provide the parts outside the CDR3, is GAGVSQTPSNKVTEKGKYVELRCDPISGHTALYWYRQSLGQGPEFLIYFQGTGAADDSGLPNDRFFAVRPEGSVSTLKIQRTERGDSAVYLCASSSGLAGNNEQFFGPGTRLTVL.

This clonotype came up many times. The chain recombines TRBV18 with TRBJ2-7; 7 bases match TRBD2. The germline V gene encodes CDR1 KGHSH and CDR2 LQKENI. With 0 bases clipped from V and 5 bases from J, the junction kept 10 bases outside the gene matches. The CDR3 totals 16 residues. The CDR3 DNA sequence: TGTGCCAGCTCACCACCGGAAGGGAGGGCCAACGACGAGCAGTACTTC. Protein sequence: CASSPPEGRANDEQYF.

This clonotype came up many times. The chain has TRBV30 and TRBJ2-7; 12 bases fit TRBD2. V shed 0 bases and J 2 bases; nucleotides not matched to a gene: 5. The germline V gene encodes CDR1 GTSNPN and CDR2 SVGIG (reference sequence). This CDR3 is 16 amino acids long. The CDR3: CAWSVPRTSGTYEQYF. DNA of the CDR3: TGTGCCTGGAGTGTTCCACGGACTAGCGGGACCTACGAGCAGTACTTC.

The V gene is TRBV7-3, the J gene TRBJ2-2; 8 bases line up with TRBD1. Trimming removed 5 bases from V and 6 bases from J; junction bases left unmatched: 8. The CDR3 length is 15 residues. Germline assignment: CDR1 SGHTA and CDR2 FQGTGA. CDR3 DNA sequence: TGTGCCAGCAGCGGGGACCGGGACAGGTCCGGGGAGCTGTTTTTT. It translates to CASSGDRDRSGELFF.

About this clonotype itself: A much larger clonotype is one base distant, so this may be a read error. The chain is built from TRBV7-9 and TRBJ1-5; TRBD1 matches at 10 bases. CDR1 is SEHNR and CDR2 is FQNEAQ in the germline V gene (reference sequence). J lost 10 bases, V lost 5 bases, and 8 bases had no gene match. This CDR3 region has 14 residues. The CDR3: CASSVGTGAFPQHF. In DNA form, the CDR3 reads TGTGCCAGCAGCGTCGGGACAGGGGCATTTCCCCAGCATTTT.

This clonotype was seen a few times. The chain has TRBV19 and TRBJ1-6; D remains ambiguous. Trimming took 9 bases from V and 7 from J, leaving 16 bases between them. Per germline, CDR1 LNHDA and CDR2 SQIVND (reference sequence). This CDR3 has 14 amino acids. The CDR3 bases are TGTGCCAGCCAGTATGGGCAGGCGAATTCACCCCTCCACTTT. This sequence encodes CASQYGQANSPLHF.

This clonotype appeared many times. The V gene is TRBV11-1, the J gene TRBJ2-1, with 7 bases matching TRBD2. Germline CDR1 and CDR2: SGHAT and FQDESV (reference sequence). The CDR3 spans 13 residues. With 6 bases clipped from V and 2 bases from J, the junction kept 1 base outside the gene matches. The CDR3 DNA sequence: TGTGCCAGCAGACTAGCGACCTACAATGAGCAGTTCTTC. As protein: CASRLATYNEQFF.

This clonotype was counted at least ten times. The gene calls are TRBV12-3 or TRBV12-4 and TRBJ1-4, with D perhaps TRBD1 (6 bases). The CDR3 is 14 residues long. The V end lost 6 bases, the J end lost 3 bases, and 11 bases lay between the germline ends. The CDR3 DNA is TGTGCCAGCAGACAAAGGGGGTCTAATGAAAAACTGTTTTTT. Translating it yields CASRQRGSNEKLFF.

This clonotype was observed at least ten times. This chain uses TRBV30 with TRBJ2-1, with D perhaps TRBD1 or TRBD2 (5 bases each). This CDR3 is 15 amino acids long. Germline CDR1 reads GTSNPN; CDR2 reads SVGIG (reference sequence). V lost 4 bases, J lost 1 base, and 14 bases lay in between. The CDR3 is CAWTLRDGSYNEQFF. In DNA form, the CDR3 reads TGTGCCTGGACCCTCCGGGACGGATCCTACAATGAGCAGTTCTTC.

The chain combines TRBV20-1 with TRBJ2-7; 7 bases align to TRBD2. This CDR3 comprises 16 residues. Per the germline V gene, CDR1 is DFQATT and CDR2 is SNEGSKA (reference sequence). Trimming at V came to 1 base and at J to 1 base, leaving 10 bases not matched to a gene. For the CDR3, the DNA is TGCAGTGCTAGAGCGGGGGGACTCCTCTCTTCCTACGAGCAGTACTTC. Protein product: CSARAGGLLSSYEQYF.

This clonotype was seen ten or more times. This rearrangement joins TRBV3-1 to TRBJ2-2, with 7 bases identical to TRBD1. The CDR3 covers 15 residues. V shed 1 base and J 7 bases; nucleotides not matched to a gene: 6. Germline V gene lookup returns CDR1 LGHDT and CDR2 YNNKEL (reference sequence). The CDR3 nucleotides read TGTGCCAGCAGCCAAGCCAGGGGGTTAATCGGGGAGCTGTTTTTT. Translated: CASSQARGLIGELFF.

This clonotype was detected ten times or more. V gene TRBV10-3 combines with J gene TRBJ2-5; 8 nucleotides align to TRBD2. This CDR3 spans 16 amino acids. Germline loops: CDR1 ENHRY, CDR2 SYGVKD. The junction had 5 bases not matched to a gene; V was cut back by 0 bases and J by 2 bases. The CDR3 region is CAISESSSSGQETQYF. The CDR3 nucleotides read TGTGCCATCAGTGAGTCGAGTTCTAGCGGGCAAGAGACCCAGTACTTC.